This entry lists 7 T cell receptor beta chains sequenced from one sample in a study of graft-versus-host responses after intestinal transplantation. Assay used: immunoSEQ multiplex PCR; TCRdb lists only in-frame clones, some missing. The profile covers about 97,000 clones, with approximately 92% appearing a single time and about 15% taken by the ten largest. This specimen consisted of PBMCs, obtained roughly 450 days after intestinal transplant. The source of these receptors is a human patient who received an intestinal transplant, so some T cells may come from the graft donor.

This chain links TRBV15 with TRBJ2-5; 9 nucleotides agree with TRBD1. Trimming took 6 bases from V and 4 from J; bases not matched to a gene: 9. CDR1 is LNHNV and CDR2 is YYDKDF in the germline V gene (reference sequence). This CDR3 spans 15 amino acids. The DNA of the CDR3 is TGTGCCACCAGGCCACCGGGACAGGGAGGAGAGACCCAGTACTTC. Translating it yields CATRPPGQGGETQYF.

The chain couples TRBV5-6 to TRBJ2-4; 12 bases are shared with TRBD2. CDR3 length: 15 residues. Germline V gene lookup returns CDR1 SGHDT and CDR2 YYEEEE. J was trimmed by 9 bases and V by 4 bases; bases with no gene match: 8. CDR3 protein: CASSLLAGGPGIQYF. Written as DNA, the CDR3 is TGTGCCAGCAGCCTCCTAGCGGGGGGGCCGGGCATTCAGTACTTC.

The chain has TRBV6-5 and TRBJ2-1, with D unresolved. Germline CDR1 reads MNHEY; CDR2 reads SVGAGI. The CDR3 runs 16 residues. The V gene lost 2 bases and the J gene lost 8 bases, with 19 bases spanning the gap. The CDR3 bases are TGTGCCAGCAGTTACGATCAGCCTAGTTATAATGATGAGCAGTTCTTC. It is translated as CASSYDQPSYNDEQFF.

J is TRBJ2-7 and V is TRBV28, with 7 bases aligning to TRBD1. Germline V lookup: CDR1 MDHEN, CDR2 SYDVKM. Trimming took 4 bases from V and 3 from J; bases not matched to a gene: 9. This CDR3 is 15 amino acids long. The CDR3 region is CASSSPADRNYEQYF. DNA for the CDR3: TGTGCCAGCAGTTCCCCGGCGGACAGGAACTACGAGCAGTACTTC.

Remarks on this clone: At the DNA level, this CDR3 is encoded by other sequences in the same sample as well. The CDR3 loop reads CASSPGTSSEQYF. The CDR3 DNA follows: TGTGCCAGCAGCCCCGGGACTAGCAGTGAGCAGTACTTC. The chain joins TRBV5-6 to TRBJ2-7; 9 bases align to TRBD2. V dropped 4 bases and J dropped 7; count of bases not matched to a gene: 6. Germline V gene data show CDR1 as SGHDT and CDR2 as YYEEEE. The CDR3 extends over 13 amino acids.

Remarks on this clone: Other DNA sequences in this specimen translate into the identical CDR3. CDR3 sequence (DNA): TGTGCCAGCAGCGTAGCGAGGAGTTCTGGGGCCAACGTCCTGACTTTC. It encodes CASSVARSSGANVLTF. The V call is TRBV9, the J call TRBJ2-6; D unresolved. CDR1 SGDLS and CDR2 YYNGEE come from the germline V gene. V lost 0 bases, J lost 1 base, and 8 bases lay in between. The length of the CDR3 is 16 residues.

The CDR3 is CASSMGWGGPAFF. In nucleotides, the CDR3 is TGTGCCAGTAGTATGGGATGGGGCGGGCCGGCTTTCTTT. V is TRBV19 and J is TRBJ1-1; tentative D call: TRBD1 (5 bases). Germline lookup yields CDR1 LNHDA and CDR2 SQIVND (reference sequence). The CDR3 contains 13 residues. V lost 3 bases, J lost 11 bases, and 16 bases lay in between. The whole variable domain, filled in from reference TRBV19 and TRBJ1-1, reads DGGITQSPKYLFRKEGQNVTLSCEQNLNHDAMYWYRQDPGQGLRLIYYSQIVNDFQKGDIAEGYSVSREKKESFPLTVTSAQKNPTAFYLCASSMGWGGPAFFGQGTRLTVV.